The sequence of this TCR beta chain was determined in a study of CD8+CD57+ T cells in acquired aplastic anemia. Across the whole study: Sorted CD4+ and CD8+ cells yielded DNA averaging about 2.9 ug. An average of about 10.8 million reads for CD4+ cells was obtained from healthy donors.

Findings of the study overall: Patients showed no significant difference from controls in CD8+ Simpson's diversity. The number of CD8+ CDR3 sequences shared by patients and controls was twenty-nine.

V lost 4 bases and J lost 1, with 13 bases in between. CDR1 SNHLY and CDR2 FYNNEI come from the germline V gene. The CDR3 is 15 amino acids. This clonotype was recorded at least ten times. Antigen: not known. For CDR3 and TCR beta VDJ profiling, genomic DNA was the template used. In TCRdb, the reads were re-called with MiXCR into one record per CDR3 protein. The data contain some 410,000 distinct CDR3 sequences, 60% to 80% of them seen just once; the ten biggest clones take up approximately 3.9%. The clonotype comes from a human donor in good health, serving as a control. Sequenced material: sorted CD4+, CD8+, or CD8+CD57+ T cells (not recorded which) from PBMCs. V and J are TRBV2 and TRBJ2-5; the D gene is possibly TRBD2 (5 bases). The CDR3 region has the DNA TGTGCCAGCAGTGGCCTGGCTAGCAGCCAAGAGACCCAGTACTTC. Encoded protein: CASSGLASSQETQYF.